The next 18 T cell receptor beta chains were all read from a single sample in a study of blood T cell repertoires in COVID-19 (TCRdb year 2020). Receptor amplification or capture employed the immunoSEQ multiplex PCR assay. In its TCRdb copy, this immuneACCESS table keeps in-frame sequences only and misses some clones. Where compared with another copy, unresolved V genes explain less than half of these, and the others have no known cause. Across this sample there are fewer than 300,000 clones, with 88% seen only once. 0.75% to 1% of the sample is taken by the ten largest. The sample comprised peripheral blood. Receptors were obtained from a woman aged 40 to 49 who had recovered from COVID-19.

This chain connects TRBV24-1 to TRBJ2-2; TRBD2 matches at 7 bases. The junction had 16 bases not matched to a gene; V was cut back by 1 base and J by 6 bases. The CDR3 runs 19 residues. Looked up from germline, CDR1 is KGHDR and CDR2 is SFDVKD. Written as DNA, the CDR3 is TGTGCCACCAGTGATTTTGGGCTAGCGGTCAACCCCTCCCCCGGGGAGCTGTTTTTT. Translating it yields CATSDFGLAVNPSPGELFF.

This chain connects TRBV7-3 to TRBJ2-7; D may be TRBD2 (6 bases). This CDR3 is 15 amino acids long. Germline lookup yields CDR1 SGHTA and CDR2 FQGTGA. The ends were cut back, 5 bases at V and 3 bases at J, with 17 bases in the middle. CDR3 sequence reads: CASSPDGGANYEQYF. The CDR3 DNA sequence: TGTGCCAGCAGCCCTGACGGGGGAGCGAACTACGAGCAGTACTTC.

The chain employs TRBV6-2 or TRBV6-3 and TRBJ1-5; a possible D gene is TRBD1 (6 bases). Between the trimmed V and J ends, which lost 4 bases and 4 bases, there was a span of 14 bases. The germline CDR1 and CDR2 sequences are MNHEY and SVGEGT. The CDR3 has 15 amino acids. The CDR3 here is CASSFLGRGNQPQHF. CDR3 DNA sequence: TGTGCCAGCAGTTTCTTGGGAAGGGGGAATCAGCCCCAGCATTTT.

CDR3 residues: CASSPPWGGTGELFF. CDR3 bases: TGTGCCAGCAGCCCCCCGTGGGGGGGGACCGGGGAGCTGTTTTTT. V gene TRBV7-9 combines with J gene TRBJ2-2; 7 nucleotides line up with TRBD2. Germline values: CDR1 SEHNR, CDR2 FQNEAQ (reference sequence). This CDR3 comprises 15 residues. The J segment lost 5 bases and the V segment lost 5 bases, leaving 8 bases of the junction unmatched.

The chain recombines TRBV19 with TRBJ2-7, with 11 bases fitting TRBD2. The CDR3 length is 14 residues. The J segment lost 4 bases and the V segment lost 10 bases, leaving 9 bases of the junction unmatched. Germline V lookup: CDR1 LNHDA, CDR2 SQIVND (reference sequence). The CDR3: CATREASGRYEQYF. The CDR3 DNA follows: TGTGCCACCAGGGAGGCTAGCGGGAGGTACGAGCAGTACTTC.

The chain joins TRBV7-9 to TRBJ2-1, with 12 bases that match TRBD2. Germline-derived CDR1 and CDR2 are SEHNR and FQNEAQ (reference sequence). Trimming removed 5 bases from V and 8 bases from J; junction bases left unmatched: 7. The CDR3 sequence is 15 residues long. CDR3 region: CASSNRLAGVDEQFF. The CDR3 DNA follows: TGTGCCAGCAGCAACCGACTAGCGGGAGTGGATGAGCAGTTCTTC.

J is TRBJ1-1 and V is TRBV7-9; maybe TRBD1 (5 bases). The CDR3 loop spans 13 amino acids. The germline V gene has CDR1 SEHNR and CDR2 FQNEAQ (reference sequence). Trimming cost V 0 bases and J 6 bases, with 8 bases left between them. The CDR3 reads CASSLAWGAEAFF. CDR3 nucleotides: TGTGCCAGCAGCTTAGCGTGGGGGGCTGAAGCTTTCTTT.

The chain is built from TRBV5-1 and TRBJ2-3, with 8 bases matching TRBD1. This CDR3 region has 14 residues. Germline lookup yields CDR1 SGHRS and CDR2 YFSETQ. Germline trimming cut 3 bases from V and 0 bases from J; bases unmatched to any gene: 0. The CDR3 DNA reads TGCGCCAGCAGCTGGACAGGGAGCACAGATACGCAGTATTTT. This translates into CASSWTGSTDTQYF.

This clone has a handful of counts. The chain links TRBV6-5 to TRBJ1-4; possible D gene TRBD1, 5 bases. The CDR3 is made up of 16 amino acids. Germline CDR1 and CDR2: MNHEY and SVGAGI. V shed 0 bases and J shed 10 bases, with 18 bases lying between them. The CDR3 DNA follows: TGTGCCAGCAGTTACTCTTTGGGGCAGGGTATGGGAAAACTGTTTTTT. It yields the protein CASSYSLGQGMGKLFF.

The gene calls are TRBV19 and TRBJ1-5; D uncertain. This CDR3 comprises 14 residues. In germline, CDR1 is LNHDA, CDR2 SQIVND (reference sequence). V gave up 3 bases and J gave up 4 bases, with 10 bases separating them. The CDR3 is CASSMGGRNQPQHF. The CDR3 DNA reads TGTGCCAGTAGTATGGGTGGGAGAAATCAGCCCCAGCATTTT.

The chain carries TRBV5-1 and TRBJ2-5, with 9 nucleotides matching TRBD1. V shed 4 bases and J 4 bases; nucleotides not matched to a gene: 11. From germline, CDR1 is SGHRS and CDR2 YFSETQ. The CDR3 extends over 16 amino acids. The CDR3 DNA is TGCGCCAGCAGCGGCCACGGGACAGGGATTGCAGAGACCCAGTACTTC. The encoded protein is CASSGHGTGIAETQYF.

The chain links TRBV9 to TRBJ1-3; D unresolved. The CDR3 is 14 amino acids. Deletions cut 3 bases from V and 0 bases from J, with 7 bases between. The germline gives CDR1 SGDLS, CDR2 YYNGEE. CDR3 in DNA: TGTGCCAGCAGCGAGCAGGCCTCTGGAAACACCATATATTTT. Protein sequence: CASSEQASGNTIYF.

This rearrangement joins TRBV6-5 to TRBJ1-1; 7 bases fit TRBD1. Germline V lookup: CDR1 MNHEY, CDR2 SVGAGI. There are 14 residues in the CDR3. Germline trimming cut 10 bases from V and 1 base from J; bases unmatched to any gene: 9. The CDR3 sequence: CATQLTGSNTEAFF. The CDR3 DNA reads as TGTGCCACCCAATTGACAGGGTCGAACACTGAAGCTTTCTTT.

The J gene is TRBJ1-1, the V gene TRBV29-1; TRBD1 might be the D (6 bases). In germline, CDR1 is SQVTM, CDR2 ANQGSEA. This CDR3 comprises 14 residues. V dropped 4 bases and J dropped 0 bases, with 12 bases sitting between them. CDR3 sequence: CSVGWDTMNTEAFF. The CDR3 DNA sequence: TGCAGCGTTGGTTGGGACACTATGAACACTGAAGCTTTCTTT.

This clone was seen once. In DNA form, the CDR3 reads TGTGCCAGCAGCTCCAGGACTAGCGGGAGATCCGGGGAGCTGTTTTTT. This gives the protein CASSSRTSGRSGELFF. The rearrangement links TRBV7-6 to TRBJ2-2; 13 bases fit TRBD2. Trimming took 4 bases from V and 6 from J; bases not matched to a gene: 5. CDR3 size: 16 residues. The germline V gene encodes CDR1 SGHVS and CDR2 FNYEAQ.

The V call is TRBV12-3 or TRBV12-4, the J call TRBJ1-2, with D unclear. The CDR3 runs to 13 residues. Trimming removed 1 base from V and 14 bases from J, with 17 bases in between. CDR3 region: CASSLGPSGAYTF. The DNA for the CDR3 is TGTGCCAGCAGTTTAGGCCCCTCGGGTGCCTATACCTTC.

The rearrangement joins TRBV7-6 to TRBJ2-1, with 7 bases that match TRBD1. CDR3 size: 15 residues. The V gene end was trimmed by 5 bases and the J gene end by 4 bases; junction bases not matched to a gene: 8. Germline lookup yields CDR1 SGHVS and CDR2 FNYEAQ. CDR3 protein: CASSPDRTLYNEQFF. The CDR3 DNA is TGTGCCAGCAGCCCGGACAGGACCTTGTACAATGAGCAGTTCTTC.

The J gene is TRBJ1-2, the V gene TRBV7-9, with no clear D. The CDR3 runs 15 residues. Germline V gene lookup returns CDR1 SEHNR and CDR2 FQNEAQ (reference sequence). Trimming pared 1 base from V and 4 bases from J, leaving 13 bases between. The CDR3 reads CASSLGGLGSYGYTF. CDR3 sequence (DNA): TGTGCCAGCAGCTTAGGTGGGCTGGGTAGCTATGGCTACACCTTC.